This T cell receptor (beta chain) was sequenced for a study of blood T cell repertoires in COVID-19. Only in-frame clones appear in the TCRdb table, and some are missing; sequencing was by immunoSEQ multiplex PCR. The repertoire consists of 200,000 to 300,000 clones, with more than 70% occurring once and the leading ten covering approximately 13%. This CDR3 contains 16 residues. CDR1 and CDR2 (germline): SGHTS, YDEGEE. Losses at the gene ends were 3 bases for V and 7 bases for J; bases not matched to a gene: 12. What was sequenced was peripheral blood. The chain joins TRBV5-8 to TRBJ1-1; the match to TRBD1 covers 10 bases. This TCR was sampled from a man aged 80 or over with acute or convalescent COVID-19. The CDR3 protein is CASSYRGTGVYLEAFF. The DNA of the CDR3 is TGTGCCAGCAGCTACCGAGGGACAGGGGTTTATCTTGAAGCTTTCTTT.